A selection of T cell receptor beta chains follows, all from one sample in a study of T-cell reconstitution after alpha-beta-depleted transplantation in children. Using its own MiXCR run on the PCR reads, TCRdb lists one record per CDR3 protein. The repertoire consists of about 200,000 distinct CDR3 sequences, with more than 14% occurring once and the leading ten covering 13%. The specimen comprised PBMCs from the stem cell graft donor, sampled from the stem cell graft. The receptors derive from a human donor who donated a stem cell graft to a child with acute lymphoblastic leukemia. Each CDR3 is given with its conserved first and last residue. The order of the fields is V gene, CDR3 protein.

>TRBV6-5
CASSYSGTLFEAFF
>TRBV6-2/TRBV6-3
CASSYKAFSYNEQFF
>TRBV5-1
CASSTDRSDSPLHF
>TRBV6-4
CASSDSTGGYGYTF
>TRBV12-3/TRBV12-4
CASSRTSGNLYEQYF
>TRBV5-1
CASSDWDSLNTEAFF
>TRBV29-1
CSVETGTSPGELFF
>TRBV9
CASSGTGTDNSPLHF
>TRBV27
CASSLSLGVYEQYF
>TRBV11-2
CASSTIRTAGGPGEQFF
>TRBV5-1
CASSFRTGSYEQYF
>TRBV12-3/TRBV12-4
CASSSYTGELFF
>TRBV5-1
CASSFGPAGGEQFF
>TRBV5-1
CASSQGPTRGYTF
>TRBV5-4
CASSLAGALNYGYTF
>TRBV20-1
CSARADGGRLHF
>TRBV21-1
CASKGTGLAGFSNNEQFF
>TRBV27
CASGGRTIPEKLFF
>TRBV5-1
CASSLQDTHETQYF
>TRBV12-3/TRBV12-4
CASSLGLDNYEQYF